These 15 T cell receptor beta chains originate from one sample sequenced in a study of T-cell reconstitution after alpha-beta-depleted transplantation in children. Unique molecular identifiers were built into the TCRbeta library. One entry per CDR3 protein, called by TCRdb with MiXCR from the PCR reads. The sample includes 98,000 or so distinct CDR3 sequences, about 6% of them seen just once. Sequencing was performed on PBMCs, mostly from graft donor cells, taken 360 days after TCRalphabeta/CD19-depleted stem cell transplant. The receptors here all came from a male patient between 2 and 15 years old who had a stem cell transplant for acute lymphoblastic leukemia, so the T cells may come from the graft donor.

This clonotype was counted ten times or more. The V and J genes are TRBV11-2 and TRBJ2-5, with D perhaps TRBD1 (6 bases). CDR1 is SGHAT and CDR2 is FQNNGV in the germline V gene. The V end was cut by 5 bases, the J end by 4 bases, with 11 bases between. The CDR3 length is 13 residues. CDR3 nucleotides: TGTGCCAGCAGCCCGACAGGTAGAGAGACCCAGTACTTC. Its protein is CASSPTGRETQYF.

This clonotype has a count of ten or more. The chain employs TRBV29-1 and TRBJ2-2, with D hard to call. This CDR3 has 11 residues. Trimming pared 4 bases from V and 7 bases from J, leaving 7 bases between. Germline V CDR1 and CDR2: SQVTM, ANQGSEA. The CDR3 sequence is CSVGVGGELFF. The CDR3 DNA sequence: TGCAGCGTTGGGGTGGGCGGGGAGCTGTTTTTT.

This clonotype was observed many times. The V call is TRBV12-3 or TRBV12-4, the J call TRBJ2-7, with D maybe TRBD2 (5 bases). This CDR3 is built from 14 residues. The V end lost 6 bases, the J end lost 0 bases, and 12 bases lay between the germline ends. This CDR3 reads CASSYLDYSYEQYF. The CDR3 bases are TGTGCCAGCAGCTATCTTGACTACTCCTACGAGCAGTACTTC.

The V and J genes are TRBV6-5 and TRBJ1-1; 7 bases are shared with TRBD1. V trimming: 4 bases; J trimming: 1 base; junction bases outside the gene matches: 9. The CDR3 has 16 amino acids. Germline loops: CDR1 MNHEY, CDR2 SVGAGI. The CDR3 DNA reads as TGTGCCAGCAGTTTCCCCCGACAGGGATGGAACACTGAAGCTTTCTTT. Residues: CASSFPRQGWNTEAFF.

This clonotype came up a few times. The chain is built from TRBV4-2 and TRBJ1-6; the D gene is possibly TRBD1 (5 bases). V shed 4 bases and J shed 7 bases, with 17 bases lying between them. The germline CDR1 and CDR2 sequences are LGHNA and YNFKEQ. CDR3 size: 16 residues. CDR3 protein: CASSPGTHRPNSPLHF. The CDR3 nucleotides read TGTGCCAGCAGCCCCGGGACGCATCGTCCGAATTCACCCCTCCACTTT.

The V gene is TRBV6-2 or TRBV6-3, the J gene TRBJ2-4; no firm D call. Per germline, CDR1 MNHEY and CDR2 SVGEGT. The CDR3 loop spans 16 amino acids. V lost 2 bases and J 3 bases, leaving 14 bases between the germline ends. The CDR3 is CASSYTPLRNKNIQYF. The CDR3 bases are TGTGCCAGCAGTTACACACCGCTAAGGAACAAAAACATTCAGTACTTC.

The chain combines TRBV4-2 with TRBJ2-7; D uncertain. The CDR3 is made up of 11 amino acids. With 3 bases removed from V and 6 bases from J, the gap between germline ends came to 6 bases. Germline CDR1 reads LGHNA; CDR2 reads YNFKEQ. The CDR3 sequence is CASSQSGEQYF. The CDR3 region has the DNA TGTGCCAGCAGCCAGTCAGGCGAGCAGTACTTC.

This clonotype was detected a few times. The CDR3 sequence is CASSPHAGPTGELFF. The CDR3 DNA reads as TGTGCCAGCAGTCCACACGCAGGGCCCACCGGGGAGCTGTTTTTT. The gene calls are TRBV6-2 or TRBV6-3 and TRBJ2-2; D might be TRBD1 (5 bases). The V and J ends lost 5 bases and 4 bases respectively, with 14 bases between them. The CDR3 is 15 residues long. Germline V gene sequence: CDR1 MNHEY, CDR2 SVGEGT.

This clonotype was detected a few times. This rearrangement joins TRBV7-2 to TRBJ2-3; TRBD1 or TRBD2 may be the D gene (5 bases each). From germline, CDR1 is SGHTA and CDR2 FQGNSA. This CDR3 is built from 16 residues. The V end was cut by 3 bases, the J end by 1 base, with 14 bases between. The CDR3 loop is CASSFLPGHGTDTQYF. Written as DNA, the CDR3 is TGTGCCAGCAGCTTCCTCCCGGGGCATGGCACAGATACGCAGTATTTT.

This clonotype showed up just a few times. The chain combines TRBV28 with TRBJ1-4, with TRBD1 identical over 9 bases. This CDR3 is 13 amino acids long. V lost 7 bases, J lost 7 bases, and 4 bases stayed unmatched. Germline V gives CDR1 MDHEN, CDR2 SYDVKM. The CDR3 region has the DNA TGTGCCAGCACCCGGACAGGGGCTGAAAAACTGTTTTTT. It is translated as CASTRTGAEKLFF.

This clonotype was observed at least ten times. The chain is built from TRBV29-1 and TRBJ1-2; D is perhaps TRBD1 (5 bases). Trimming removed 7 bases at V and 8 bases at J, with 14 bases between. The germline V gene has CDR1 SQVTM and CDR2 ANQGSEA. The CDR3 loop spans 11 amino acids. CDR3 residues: CSGGGREGYTF. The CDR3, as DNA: TGCAGCGGTGGGGGAAGAGAAGGCTACACCTTC.

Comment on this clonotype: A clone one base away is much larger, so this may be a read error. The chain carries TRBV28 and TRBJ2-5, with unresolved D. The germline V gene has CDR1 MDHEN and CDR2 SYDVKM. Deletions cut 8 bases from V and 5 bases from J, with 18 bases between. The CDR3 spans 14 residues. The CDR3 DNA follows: TGTGCCAGCGGTTCCGCCTGGCACGGGGAGACCCAGTACTTC. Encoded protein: CASGSAWHGETQYF.

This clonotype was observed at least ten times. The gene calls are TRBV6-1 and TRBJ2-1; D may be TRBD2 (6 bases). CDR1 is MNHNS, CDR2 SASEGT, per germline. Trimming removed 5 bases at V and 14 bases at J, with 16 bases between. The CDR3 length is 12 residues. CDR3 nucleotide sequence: TGTGCCAGCAGTCCCTCCGGGACTCTTGAGTTCTTC. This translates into CASSPSGTLEFF.

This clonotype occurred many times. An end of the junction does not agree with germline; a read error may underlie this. The CDR3 spells CASSLVRRDTQYF. The CDR3 DNA sequence: TGTGCTAGCAGCTTAGTCAGGAGAGATACGCAGTATTTT. The gene calls are TRBV7-7 and TRBJ2-3; no reliable D call. CDR1 and CDR2 (germline): SSHAT, FNYEAQ (reference sequence). CDR3 size: 13 residues.

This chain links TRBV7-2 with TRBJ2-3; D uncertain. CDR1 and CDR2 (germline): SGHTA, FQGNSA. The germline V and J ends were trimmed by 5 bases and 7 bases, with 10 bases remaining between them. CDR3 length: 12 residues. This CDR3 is CASSPLVHTQYF. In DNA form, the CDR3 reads TGTGCCAGCAGCCCACTCGTGCATACGCAGTATTTT. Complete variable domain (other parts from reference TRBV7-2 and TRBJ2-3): GAGVSQSPSNKVTEKGKDVELRCDPISGHTALYWYRQSLGQGLEFLIYFQGNSAPDKSGLPSDRFSAERTGGSVSTLTIQRTQQEDSAVYLCASSPLVHTQYFGPGTRLTVL.